The 25 T cell receptor beta chains below were found in one sample sequenced in a study of control samples from healthy donors and cancer patients. Produced via immunoSEQ multiplex PCR; TCRdb's table is partial and in-frame only. The data hold 130,000 or so clones, with 89% observed a single time. Sample: PBMCs. These receptors came from a man aged 45-65 years with head and neck cancer.

J is TRBJ2-7 and V is TRBV13; no reliable D call. Per germline, CDR1 PRHDT and CDR2 FYEKMQ (reference sequence). There are 15 residues in the CDR3. Trimming left V 5 bases short and J 2 bases short, with 16 bases between. This CDR3 reads CASSLRTFGTYEQYF. In DNA form, the CDR3 reads TGTGCCAGCAGCCTGCGGACGTTCGGAACCTACGAGCAGTACTTC.

In this sample, this clone turned up once. This rearrangement joins TRBV5-1 to TRBJ2-3; 9 bases line up with TRBD2. The CDR3 runs to 15 residues. After removal of 2 bases from V and 5 bases from J, the junction contained 6 bases not matched to a gene. Germline-derived CDR1 and CDR2 are SGHRS and YFSETQ. Here the CDR3 reads CASSFGGGARDTQYF. The CDR3 coding sequence is TGCGCCAGCAGCTTCGGCGGGGGGGCCAGAGATACGCAGTATTTT.

The V call is TRBV6-6, the J call TRBJ1-5; TRBD1 aligns across 8 bases. V dropped 6 bases and J dropped 2; count of bases not matched to a gene: 9. The CDR3 is 16 amino acids. CDR1 MNHNY and CDR2 SVGAGI come from the germline V gene (reference sequence). The CDR3 DNA reads as TGTGCCAGCAGCTTTCACTCGGGACAGGGCAATCAGCCCCAGCATTTT. Translated, it gives CASSFHSGQGNQPQHF.

This clone has a handful of counts. J is TRBJ2-6 and V is TRBV19; TRBD2 might be the D (5 bases). There are 15 residues in the CDR3. From germline, CDR1 is LNHDA and CDR2 SQIVND (reference sequence). V was shortened by 4 bases and J by 0 bases, with 7 bases between the two germline ends. As DNA, the CDR3 is TGTGCCAGTAGTAACCGGGACTCTGGGGCCAACGTCCTGACTTTC. It codes for CASSNRDSGANVLTF.

There are a few counts of this clone. V gene TRBV5-6 combines with J gene TRBJ1-1; D gene uncertain. V lost 0 bases, J lost 4 bases, and 7 bases lay in between. CDR3 length: 13 residues. The germline gives CDR1 SGHDT, CDR2 YYEEEE. CDR3 bases: TGTGCCAGCAGCTTGGGTAGCCTCACTGAAGCTTTCTTT. It specifies CASSLGSLTEAFF.

This rearrangement joins TRBV4-2 to TRBJ1-2, with D perhaps TRBD1 (5 bases). V was pared by 0 bases and J by 0 bases, with 20 bases between. The germline V gene has CDR1 LGHNA and CDR2 YNFKEQ. The CDR3 length is 19 residues. CDR3: CASSQESKGFFGSNYGYTF. The CDR3 DNA is TGTGCCAGCAGCCAAGAAAGTAAGGGGTTTTTTGGATCTAACTATGGCTACACCTTC.

V usage is TRBV10-3 and J usage is TRBJ1-1; the D is unclear. CDR1 is ENHRY, CDR2 SYGVKD, per germline. V lost 4 bases and J 0 bases, leaving 9 bases between the germline ends. There are 14 residues in the CDR3. DNA of the CDR3: TGTGCCATCAGTGGGCCGGGAGTGAACACTGAAGCTTTCTTT. It yields the protein CAISGPGVNTEAFF.

The chain uses TRBV27 and TRBJ2-7; TRBD2 matches 8 bases. The CDR3 is 15 amino acids. CDR1 is MNHEY, CDR2 SMNVEV, per germline (reference sequence). V was pared by 4 bases and J by 7 bases, with 12 bases of the junction left unmatched. The DNA for the CDR3 is TGTGCCAGCAGTTACCAAACGGGAGGGGCAGTGGAGCAGTACTTC. The encoded protein is CASSYQTGGAVEQYF.

This clone was observed a single time. The rearrangement links TRBV28 to TRBJ2-7; D is uncertain. CDR3 length equals 12 residues. CDR1 and CDR2 (germline): MDHEN, SYDVKM. The V and J ends lost 1 base and 2 bases respectively, with 3 bases between them. CDR3 amino acids: CASSLSAYEQYF. As DNA, the CDR3 is TGTGCCAGCAGTTTATCCGCCTACGAGCAGTACTTC.

The chain carries TRBV5-1 and TRBJ2-3; 7 nucleotides agree with TRBD1. There are 18 residues in the CDR3. V trimming: 0 bases; J trimming: 10 bases; junction bases outside the gene matches: 20. Germline CDR1 SGHRS, CDR2 YFSETQ. The CDR3 is CASSLESSLDRPFRAQYF. The DNA of the CDR3 is TGCGCCAGCAGCTTGGAGTCATCGCTGGACAGGCCCTTTAGGGCGCAGTATTTT.

The chain recombines TRBV9 with TRBJ2-7; D remains ambiguous. The CDR3 runs to 14 residues. CDR1 and CDR2 (germline): SGDLS, YYNGEE. Trimming pared 0 bases from V and 0 bases from J, leaving 7 bases between. In nucleotides, the CDR3 is TGTGCCAGCAGCGTAGATGTCAACTCCTACGAGCAGTACTTC. This gives the protein CASSVDVNSYEQYF.

V usage is TRBV20-1 and J usage is TRBJ1-5; 8 bases are a match to TRBD1. The germline V gene encodes CDR1 DFQATT and CDR2 SNEGSKA (reference sequence). Trimming removed 3 bases from V and 5 bases from J; junction bases left unmatched: 9. CDR3 length: 15 amino acids. CDR3 sequence: CSASFTGGRYQPQHF. CDR3 coding DNA: TGCAGTGCTAGTTTTACAGGGGGACGGTATCAGCCCCAGCATTTT.

This clone has only a few counts. The chain recombines TRBV29-1 with TRBJ1-1; D gene uncertain. The CDR3 has 13 amino acids. The V gene's germline CDR1 is SQVTM and CDR2 ANQGSEA. The V end lost 6 bases, the J end lost 1 base, and 12 bases lay between the germline ends. The CDR3 DNA reads TGCAGCGTGATTATTTCTCCGAACACTGAAGCTTTCTTT. Amino acid sequence: CSVIISPNTEAFF.

This sequence joins TRBV19 and TRBJ2-7, with D possibly TRBD2 on 6 matching bases. Trimming shortened V by 5 bases and J by 7 bases, and 15 bases separated the two germline ends. CDR3 length: 13 residues. Germline CDR1 is LNHDA and CDR2 is SQIVND (reference sequence). The CDR3 here is CASSQLGAGEQYF. As DNA, the CDR3 is TGTGCCAGTAGTCAGCTAGGGGCGGGGGAGCAGTACTTC. Filled out from reference TRBV19 and TRBJ2-7, the complete variable domain reads DGGITQSPKYLFRKEGQNVTLSCEQNLNHDAMYWYRQDPGQGLRLIYYSQIVNDFQKGDIAEGYSVSREKKESFPLTVTSAQKNPTAFYLCASSQLGAGEQYFGPGTRLTVT.

The J gene is TRBJ2-2, the V gene TRBV27; 8 nucleotides agree with TRBD1. Germline CDR1 is MNHEY and CDR2 is SMNVEV (reference sequence). The length of the CDR3 is 17 residues. V lost 3 bases, J lost 2 bases, and 8 bases stayed unmatched. The CDR3 reads CASSFTQGAENTGELFF. Written as DNA, the CDR3 is TGTGCCAGCAGTTTCACCCAGGGGGCCGAAAACACCGGGGAGCTGTTTTTT.

The chain recombines TRBV6-5 with TRBJ1-5; 8 bases agree with TRBD1. Trimming cost V 5 bases and J 6 bases; bases outside gene matches: 6. This CDR3 has 14 amino acids. CDR1 is MNHEY, CDR2 SVGAGI, per germline. The CDR3 DNA reads TGTGCCAGCAGTATGACAGGGGCGGCTCAGCCCCAGCATTTT. Translated: CASSMTGAAQPQHF.

The chain couples TRBV19 to TRBJ1-5, with a weak D call TRBD1 (5 bases). Germline V CDR1 and CDR2: LNHDA, SQIVND (reference sequence). This CDR3 spans 14 amino acids. V was trimmed by 5 bases and J by 6 bases, leaving 14 bases between them. CDR3 sequence (DNA): TGTGCCAGTAGTCCGGGGGGGGATGTTCAGCCCCAGCATTTT. Its translation: CASSPGGDVQPQHF.

The gene calls are TRBV10-3 and TRBJ1-1, with 10 bases lining up with TRBD1. This CDR3 region has 15 residues. Germline V CDR1 and CDR2: ENHRY, SYGVKD. The V and J ends lost 4 bases and 5 bases, in that order; junction bases with no gene match: 7. DNA of the CDR3: TGTGCCATCAGTGGATCCGGGACAGGGGTTACTGAAGCTTTCTTT. It encodes CAISGSGTGVTEAFF.

This clone has more than one count but fewer than ten. The gene calls are TRBV6-5 and TRBJ1-4, with D possibly being TRBD1 (6 bases). The CDR3 is made up of 14 amino acids. The germline V gene has CDR1 MNHEY and CDR2 SVGAGI. V lost 6 bases to trimming and J lost 8 bases, with 16 bases between them. Written as DNA, the CDR3 is TGTGCCAGCAGATTGCAGGGGACGGGGGAAAAACTGTTTTTT. It translates to CASRLQGTGEKLFF.

The CDR3 DNA reads TGTGTTAACGGCGGGAACACTGAAGCTTTCTTT. Encoded protein: CVNGGNTEAFF. The genes are TRBV12-3 or TRBV12-4 and TRBJ1-1; D is undetermined. The CDR3 totals 11 residues.

This clone was counted once. The chain links TRBV6-5 to TRBJ2-2; D is unresolved. Germline CDR1 MNHEY, CDR2 SVGAGI. V was trimmed by 2 bases and J by 1 base, leaving 8 bases between them. There are 15 residues in the CDR3. The CDR3 coding sequence is TGTGCCAGCAGTTACGTCCTGCTGAACACCGGGGAGCTGTTTTTT. Amino acids: CASSYVLLNTGELFF.

DNA of the CDR3: TGTGCCAGCAGCCAAATGGACAGGGGTGGGAATCAGCCCCAGCATTTT. Its translation: CASSQMDRGGNQPQHF. V is TRBV14 and J is TRBJ1-5; the match to TRBD1 covers 9 bases. Looked up from germline, CDR1 is SGHDN and CDR2 is FVKESK. V lost 2 bases and J lost 4; bases outside the gene matches: 6. The CDR3 has 16 residues.

The J gene is TRBJ2-4, the V gene TRBV7-4, with TRBD1 matching 7 bases. The V and J ends lost 1 base and 2 bases, in that order; junction bases with no gene match: 5. The CDR3 spans 16 residues. Germline assignment: CDR1 SGHVT and CDR2 SQSDAQ. CDR3 DNA sequence: TGTGCCAGCAGCTTAGGTTCGAGGGGGCCCAAAAACATTCAGTACTTC. This translates into CASSLGSRGPKNIQYF. The complete variable domain, with remaining parts taken from reference TRBV7-4 and TRBJ2-4, reads GAGVSQSPRYKVAKRGRDVALRCDSISGHVTLYWYRQTLGQGSEVLTYSQSDAQRDKSGRPSGRFSAERPERSVSTLKIQRTEQGDSAVYLCASSLGSRGPKNIQYFGAGTRLSVL.

This clone showed up just once. This chain uses TRBV11-2 with TRBJ2-3; 9 positions agree with TRBD2. CDR1 is SGHAT, CDR2 FQNNGV, per germline. This CDR3 has 15 residues. With 5 bases clipped from V and 2 bases from J, the junction kept 5 bases outside the gene matches. The CDR3 reads CASSPSGAYTDTQYF. The CDR3 coding sequence is TGTGCCAGCAGCCCTAGCGGGGCCTACACAGATACGCAGTATTTT.

Concerning this clone itself: A read error may produce the germline difference seen at one junction end. Distinct nucleotide sequences in the sample also encode this CDR3. V and J are TRBV25-1 and TRBJ1-3; 8 nucleotides agree with TRBD1. Germline V lookup: CDR1 MGHDK, CDR2 SYGVNS. This CDR3 is built from 15 residues. The DNA for the CDR3 is TGCGCCAGCAGGCCAGGGGGCGCATATGGAAACACCATATATTTT. Amino acids: CASRPGGAYGNTIYF. The variable domain in full, completed from reference TRBV25-1 and TRBJ1-3, reads EADIYQTPRYLVIGTGKKITLECSQTMGHDKMYWYQQDPGMELHLIHYSYGVNSTEKGDLSSESTVSRIRTEHFPLTLESARPSHTSQYLCASRPGGAYGNTIYFGEGSWLTVV.